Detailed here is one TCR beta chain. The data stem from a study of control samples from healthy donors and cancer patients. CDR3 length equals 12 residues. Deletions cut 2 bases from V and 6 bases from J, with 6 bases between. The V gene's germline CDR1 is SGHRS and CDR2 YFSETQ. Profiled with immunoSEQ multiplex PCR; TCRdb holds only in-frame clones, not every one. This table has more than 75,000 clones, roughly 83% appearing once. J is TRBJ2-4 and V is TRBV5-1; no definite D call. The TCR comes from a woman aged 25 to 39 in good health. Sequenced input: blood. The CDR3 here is CASSLDGNIQYF. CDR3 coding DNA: TGCGCCAGCAGCTTAGACGGAAACATTCAGTACTTC. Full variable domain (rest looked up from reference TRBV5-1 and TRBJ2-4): KAGVTQTPRYLIKTRGQQVTLSCSPISGHRSVSWYQQTPGQGLQFLFEYFSETQRNKGNFPGRFSGRQFSNSRSEMNVSTLELGDSALYLCASSLDGNIQYFGAGTRLSVL.